This entry features one T cell receptor (beta chain) sequence. Measured with immunoSEQ multiplex PCR; TCRdb has only the in-frame clones, and not every one. The sample lists some 1,600,000 clones, 95% to 99% occurring once. This record comes from a study of shared clonotypes between healthy human individuals. The V segment lost 1 base and the J segment 8 bases; nucleotides outside the gene matches: 4. There are 14 residues in the CDR3. Germline V gene lookup returns CDR1 KGHSH and CDR2 LQKENI. This chain links TRBV18 with TRBJ2-1, with 8 bases lining up with TRBD2. The TCR originated in a man aged 25 to 40 in good health. The specimen sequenced was naive CD4+ T cells sorted from blood. The subset here: CD45RA+ positively selected. This chain's CDR3 is CASSPRTSRDEQFF. DNA of the CDR3: TGTGCCAGCTCACCACGGACTAGCAGGGATGAGCAGTTCTTC. The full variable domain, with the rest looked up from reference TRBV18 and TRBJ2-1, is NAGVMQNPRHLVRRRGQEARLRCSPMKGHSHVYWYRQLPEEGLKFMVYLQKENIIDESGMPKERFSAEFPKEGPSILRIQQVVRGDSAAYFCASSPRTSRDEQFFGPGTRLTVL.